The sequence of this TCR beta chain was determined in a study of metastatic and nonmetastatic thyroid tumors. Looking at the study overall: A comparison of repertoires was made across blood and tumor or nodule tissue from malignant and benign thyroid patients. Study-wide results and limits: Reports indicated that malignant thyroid tumors showed significantly higher TCR beta diversity than benign nodules did, in blood and tumor.

As handled by the study authors: Researchers built a distant-metastasis classifier for papillary thyroid cancer that drew on CDR3 differences across clinicopathological groups. TCRdb re-called clones via MiXCR from the PCR reads. The V and J calls were determined by TCRdb, not by the authors. The table shows about 33,000 clones, with roughly a sixth occurring only once. This clone has a handful of counts. Its antigen remains unidentified. No treatment had been given to any patient before thyroid surgery. Per the germline V gene, CDR1 is WSHSY and CDR2 is SAAADI. Trimming cost V 6 bases and J 5 bases; bases outside gene matches: 5. This CDR3 contains 15 residues.

Input material: blood. The V gene is TRBV10-2, the J gene TRBJ2-4, with 12 bases aligning to TRBD2. This clonotype was obtained from a male donor with papillary thyroid cancer or a benign thyroid nodule (not recorded which). Some clones in this sample may be carry-over from other donors' samples. DNA for the CDR3: TGCGCCAGCAGAAGACTAGCGGGGGACGAAAACATTCAGTACTTC. It codes for CASRRLAGDENIQYF.